These T cell receptor beta chains were read from a single sample in a study of blood T cell repertoires in COVID-19. The protocol was immunoSEQ multiplex PCR, while the TCRdb copy is restricted to in-frame clones and leaves out a portion. Of around 380,000 clones listed, 81% are singletons. The sample taken for sequencing was peripheral blood. The source of these receptors is a human donor with acute or convalescent COVID-19. The donor label of this sample is uncertain. The CDR3 runs from the conserved cysteine through the conserved F or W. Fields, in order: D gene, J gene, CDR3 length, V gene, clone size, CDR3 protein, CDR3 DNA. D genes are given only for firm matches. Rows may omit the clone size; those that give it use once, few, many or a size class.

d_gene: .; j_gene: TRBJ1-1; len: 13; v_gene: TRBV6-6; abundance: few; CDR3aa: CASTAPRGDEAFF; CDR3nt: TGTGCCAGCACCGCCCCCCGGGGGGATGAAGCTTTCTTT
d_gene: .; j_gene: TRBJ1-5; len: 13; v_gene: TRBV3-1/TRBV3-2; abundance: .; CDR3aa: CASSQYSNQPQHF; CDR3nt: TGTGCCAGCAGCCAGTATAGCAATCAGCCCCAGCATTTT
d_gene: TRBD2; j_gene: TRBJ2-5; len: 15; v_gene: TRBV2; abundance: .; CDR3aa: CASSDLAGVKETQYF; CDR3nt: TGTGCCAGCAGCGACTTAGCGGGAGTGAAGGAGACCCAGTACTTC
d_gene: TRBD1; j_gene: TRBJ2-5; len: 14; v_gene: TRBV11-2; abundance: .; CDR3aa: CASSSGQGVETQYF; CDR3nt: TGTGCCAGCAGCTCGGGACAGGGTGTTGAGACCCAGTACTTC
d_gene: TRBD2; j_gene: TRBJ2-2; len: 15; v_gene: TRBV6-5; abundance: .; CDR3aa: CASSWTSRDTGELFF; CDR3nt: TGTGCCAGCAGTTGGACTAGCCGGGACACCGGGGAGCTGTTTTTT
d_gene: .; j_gene: TRBJ1-1; len: 14; v_gene: TRBV27; abundance: .; CDR3aa: CASSSTWGPPQAFF; CDR3nt: TGTGCCAGCAGTTCCACCTGGGGCCCGCCCCAAGCTTTCTTT
d_gene: .; j_gene: TRBJ2-7; len: 14; v_gene: TRBV19; abundance: .; CDR3aa: CASSKTGSGYEQYF; CDR3nt: TGTGCCAGTAGTAAGACCGGATCAGGCTACGAGCAGTACTTC
d_gene: TRBD1; j_gene: TRBJ2-2; len: 16; v_gene: TRBV5-1; abundance: few; CDR3aa: CASSFNQQGHAGELFF; CDR3nt: TGCGCCAGCAGCTTTAATCAACAGGGGCACGCCGGGGAGCTGTTTTTT
d_gene: .; j_gene: TRBJ1-1; len: 13; v_gene: TRBV3-1/TRBV3-2; abundance: .; CDR3aa: CASSQTRNTEAFF; CDR3nt: TGTGCCAGCAGCCAAACAAGGAACACTGAAGCTTTCTTT
d_gene: TRBD2; j_gene: TRBJ2-1; len: 16; v_gene: TRBV5-1; abundance: few; CDR3aa: CASSLMASGIYNEQFF; CDR3nt: TGCGCCAGCAGCTTGATGGCTAGCGGGATTTACAATGAGCAGTTCTTC
d_gene: TRBD1; j_gene: TRBJ1-1; len: 15; v_gene: TRBV5-6; abundance: .; CDR3aa: CASSAYRGPNTEAFF; CDR3nt: TGTGCCAGCAGCGCCTACAGGGGCCCAAACACTGAAGCTTTCTTT
d_gene: TRBD1; j_gene: TRBJ1-6; len: 14; v_gene: TRBV30; abundance: .; CDR3aa: CAWKPDRYNSPLHF; CDR3nt: TGTGCCTGGAAACCGGACAGGTATAATTCACCCCTCCACTTT
d_gene: .; j_gene: TRBJ1-1; len: 13; v_gene: TRBV2; abundance: .; CDR3aa: CASSPRVRTEAFF; CDR3nt: TGTGCCAGCAGCCCCAGGGTGCGCACTGAAGCTTTCTTT
d_gene: .; j_gene: TRBJ1-2; len: 16; v_gene: TRBV7-2; abundance: .; CDR3aa: CASSLVAQGGGYGYTF; CDR3nt: TGTGCCAGCAGCTTAGTAGCCCAGGGCGGGGGATATGGCTACACCTTC